This entry lists 5 T cell receptor beta chains sequenced from one sample in a study of T cell changes during pregnancy in multiple sclerosis (dated by TCRdb to about 2019). The library came from the immunoSEQ multiplex PCR assay. In TCRdb, the immuneACCESS table is reduced to in-frame sequences with V and J assigned. These tables do not hold every clone; where another copy was compared, an unresolved V gene accounts for under half, and the others remain unexplained. This sample gives some 130,000 clones in total; 95% to 98% of them show up just once. The ten most abundant clones make up around 0.46% of the sample. The sample consisted of peripheral blood, taken after pregnancy. These receptors originate from a female donor with multiple sclerosis, enrolled in a pregnancy study.

The V and J genes are TRBV27 and TRBJ1-1, with 7 bases lining up with TRBD1. The CDR3 runs 13 residues. CDR1 is MNHEY, CDR2 SMNVEV, per germline (reference sequence). J lost 7 bases, V lost 3 bases, and 5 bases had no gene match. The CDR3 reads CASSFGQDFEAFF. CDR3 coding DNA: TGTGCCAGCAGTTTCGGACAGGATTTTGAAGCTTTCTTT.

About this clone: The sample holds other DNA sequences that translate to the same CDR3. The chain links TRBV15 to TRBJ1-5; no reliable D call. Germline CDR1 is LNHNV and CDR2 is YYDKDF (reference sequence). V was clipped by 0 bases and J by 7 bases, with 4 bases between them. The CDR3 totals 12 residues. The CDR3 nucleotides are TGTGCCACCAGCAGAGATCTCCAGCCCCAGCATTTT. Its protein is CATSRDLQPQHF. The whole variable domain, filled in from reference TRBV15 and TRBJ1-5, reads DAMVIQNPRYQVTQFGKPVTLSCSQTLNHNVMYWYQQKSSQAPKLLFHYYDKDFNNEADTPDNFQSRRPNTSFCFLDIRSPGLGDTAMYLCATSRDLQPQHFGDGTRLSIL.

V usage is TRBV29-1 and J usage is TRBJ2-1; 10 bases are shared with TRBD1. Trimming removed 7 bases from V and 2 bases from J; junction bases left unmatched: 5. CDR3 length equals 14 residues. CDR1 is SQVTM, CDR2 ANQGSEA, per germline. The CDR3 coding sequence is TGCAGCGCCCCAGACAGGGGGCCCTACAATGAGCAGTTCTTC. Its protein is CSAPDRGPYNEQFF.

This chain joins TRBV28 and TRBJ1-1; D gene unclear. V lost 6 bases, J lost 0 bases, and 8 bases lay in between. CDR1 MDHEN and CDR2 SYDVKM come from the germline V gene. The CDR3 length is 13 residues. This CDR3 reads CASRGEMNTEAFF. The CDR3 DNA is TGTGCCAGCAGAGGAGAAATGAACACTGAAGCTTTCTTT.

The chain employs TRBV2 and TRBJ2-2, with a weak D call TRBD1 (6 bases). CDR1 and CDR2 from the germline V gene are SNHLY and FYNNEI. CDR3 length: 15 residues. Deletions cut 7 bases from V and 1 base from J, with 13 bases between. CDR3: CASTVGAMNTGELFF. The CDR3 DNA is TGTGCCAGCACCGTGGGGGCGATGAACACCGGGGAGCTGTTTTTT. The variable domain in full, completed from reference TRBV2 and TRBJ2-2, reads EPEVTQTPSHQVTQMGQEVILRCVPISNHLYFYWYRQILGQKVEFLVSFYNNEISEKSEIFDDQFSVERPDGSNFTLKIRSTKLEDSAMYFCASTVGAMNTGELFFGEGSRLTVL.